The 27 T cell receptor beta chains below were found in one sample sequenced in a study of cytomegalovirus exposure and HLA in healthy donors. The table came from immunoSEQ multiplex PCR; TCRdb's copy has only in-frame clones and leaves some out. The data contain 150,000 to 170,000 clones, 75% to 90% of them singletons. Material: PBMCs. The origin of the receptors is a man younger than 30 in good health and CMV-seropositive.

The chain has TRBV30 and TRBJ2-1; possibly TRBD2 for D (5 bases). The germline V gene has CDR1 GTSNPN and CDR2 SVGIG (reference sequence). CDR3 length: 15 amino acids. The V end lost 0 bases, the J end lost 4 bases, and 13 bases lay between the germline ends. The chain's CDR3 is CAWSVQLVGYNEQFF. In nucleotides, the CDR3 is TGTGCCTGGAGTGTACAACTAGTGGGTTACAATGAGCAGTTCTTC.

The chain joins TRBV19 to TRBJ2-1; 8 bases line up with TRBD2. The CDR3 covers 14 residues. Per the germline V gene, CDR1 is LNHDA and CDR2 is SQIVND (reference sequence). With V trimmed by 4 bases and J by 3 bases, 2 bases remained unmatched. CDR3 residues: CASSTGLVYNEQFF. The CDR3 DNA follows: TGTGCCAGTAGTACGGGACTAGTCTACAATGAGCAGTTCTTC.

The chain couples TRBV27 to TRBJ1-5, with TRBD1 matching 9 bases. Germline lookup yields CDR1 MNHEY and CDR2 SMNVEV (reference sequence). With V trimmed by 2 bases and J by 6 bases, 2 bases remained unmatched. This CDR3 spans 14 amino acids. In nucleotides, the CDR3 is TGTGCCAGCAGTTTAACAGGGGGCGGTCAGCCCCAGCATTTT. It encodes CASSLTGGGQPQHF.

The rearrangement uses TRBV19 and TRBJ1-4; TRBD1 matches 10 bases. V dropped 4 bases and J dropped 1; count of bases not matched to a gene: 3. CDR3 size: 16 residues. Germline values: CDR1 LNHDA, CDR2 SQIVND (reference sequence). Here the CDR3 DNA reads TGTGCCAGTAGTAGCCGGACAGGGGGAACTAATGAAAAACTGTTTTTT. Encoded protein: CASSSRTGGTNEKLFF.

This chain links TRBV7-6 with TRBJ1-2; no clear D. Germline CDR1 reads SGHVS; CDR2 reads FNYEAQ. The V end lost 5 bases, the J end lost 1 base, and 8 bases lay between the germline ends. This CDR3 has 13 residues. Written as DNA, the CDR3 is TGTGCCAGCAGCCACAGCCTTAACTATGGCTACACCTTC. Translating gives CASSHSLNYGYTF.

The chain has TRBV6-7 and TRBJ2-6, with 8 nucleotides matching TRBD2. TRBV6-7 is an ORF for which the function is uncertain. Trimming at V came to 5 bases and at J to 3 bases, leaving 12 bases not matched to a gene. The CDR3 spans 18 residues. The DNA for the CDR3 is TGTGCCAGCAGTCCGGGGGGGAGCGGGAGTTTTGGGGCCAACGTCCTGACTTTC. It encodes CASSPGGSGSFGANVLTF.

The rearrangement joins TRBV11-2 to TRBJ2-7; 10 nucleotides agree with TRBD1. Germline CDR1 SGHAT, CDR2 FQNNGV. The CDR3 contains 16 residues. V shed 0 bases and J 2 bases; nucleotides not matched to a gene: 4. CDR3 loop: CASSLDRTGGTYEQYF. CDR3 bases: TGTGCCAGCAGCTTAGATCGGACAGGGGGGACCTACGAGCAGTACTTC.

The chain employs TRBV4-1 and TRBJ1-2; a possible D gene is TRBD1 (5 bases). The CDR3 covers 15 residues. Germline CDR1 MGHRA, CDR2 YSYEKL. V was pared by 0 bases and J by 2 bases, with 10 bases between. CDR3 nucleotides: TGCGCCAGCAGCCAAGATTCGGCAGGGAACTATGGCTACACCTTC. It encodes CASSQDSAGNYGYTF.

As DNA, the CDR3 is TGCGCCAGCAGCTTCACATCACCCACAGATACGCAGTATTTT. Translated, it gives CASSFTSPTDTQYF. The rearrangement joins TRBV5-1 to TRBJ2-3; D gene unclear. Trimming cost V 2 bases and J 2 bases, with 9 bases left between them. The CDR3 totals 14 residues. CDR1 and CDR2 (germline): SGHRS, YFSETQ.

This chain links TRBV6-1 with TRBJ2-7; no firm D call. CDR1 is MNHNS and CDR2 is SASEGT in the germline V gene. V was shortened by 8 bases and J by 3 bases, with 5 bases between the two germline ends. The CDR3 has 10 amino acids. Written as DNA, the CDR3 is TGTGCCAGCTCACTCTACGAGCAGTACTTC. It encodes CASSLYEQYF.

With regard to this clone: A single base separates this from a much larger clone, so it may be a read error. The same CDR3 arises from other DNA sequences in this sample as well. The CDR3 is CASSERQNNYGYTF. DNA of the CDR3: TGTGCCAGCAGCGAACGACAGAATAACTATGGCTACACTTTC. The V gene is TRBV9, the J gene TRBJ1-2; a possible D gene is TRBD1 (5 bases). The CDR3 sequence is 14 residues long. The germline V gene has CDR1 SGDLS and CDR2 YYNGEE.

This chain connects TRBV7-2 to TRBJ2-3; tentatively, D is TRBD2 (5 bases). V was trimmed by 1 base and J by 6 bases, leaving 8 bases between them. The CDR3 sequence is 13 residues long. In germline, CDR1 is SGHTA, CDR2 FQGNSA. DNA for the CDR3: TGTGCCAGCAGCTTAGGGAGGACGGATACGCAGTATTTT. Amino acid sequence: CASSLGRTDTQYF.

V is TRBV5-1 and J is TRBJ1-6, with a possible D match to TRBD1 (6 bases). V lost 4 bases and J 7 bases, leaving 18 bases between the germline ends. This CDR3 region has 16 residues. The germline gives CDR1 SGHRS, CDR2 YFSETQ. DNA for the CDR3: TGCGCCAGCAGCGTCGGGGGGGGCATCAGAAATTCACCCCTCCACTTT. Protein: CASSVGGGIRNSPLHF.

This rearrangement joins TRBV13 to TRBJ2-7, with D perhaps matching TRBD1 (6 bases). V was pared by 5 bases and J by 0 bases, with 17 bases between. The germline V gene encodes CDR1 PRHDT and CDR2 FYEKMQ (reference sequence). The CDR3 runs 16 residues. The CDR3 spells CASSLKRDTISYEQYF. The CDR3 DNA reads as TGTGCCAGCAGCCTCAAGAGGGACACCATCTCCTACGAGCAGTACTTC.

The rearrangement joins TRBV27 to TRBJ2-1; 8 bases fit TRBD2. The CDR3 consists of 15 residues. Per the germline V gene, CDR1 is MNHEY and CDR2 is SMNVEV (reference sequence). Trimming cost V 4 bases and J 4 bases; bases outside gene matches: 6. The CDR3: CASSYLAGGYNEQFF. CDR3 sequence (DNA): TGTGCCAGCAGTTACCTGGCGGGGGGATACAATGAGCAGTTCTTC.

This clone was detected only a few times. The chain carries TRBV5-1 and TRBJ2-3; 10 positions match TRBD2. This CDR3 region has 16 residues. Germline assignment: CDR1 SGHRS and CDR2 YFSETQ. V lost 4 bases, J lost 2 bases, and 7 bases stayed unmatched. CDR3 region: CASSERLAGITDTQYF. The CDR3 DNA reads TGCGCCAGCAGCGAAAGACTAGCGGGCATCACAGATACGCAGTATTTT. Filled out from reference TRBV5-1 and TRBJ2-3, the complete variable domain reads KAGVTQTPRYLIKTRGQQVTLSCSPISGHRSVSWYQQTPGQGLQFLFEYFSETQRNKGNFPGRFSGRQFSNSRSEMNVSTLELGDSALYLCASSERLAGITDTQYFGPGTRLTVL.

This clone was counted once. V gene TRBV5-6 combines with J gene TRBJ2-1, with D perhaps TRBD2 (5 bases). This CDR3 region has 13 residues. The germline V gene has CDR1 SGHDT and CDR2 YYEEEE. V lost 7 bases to trimming and J lost 15 bases, with 23 bases between them. The CDR3: CASRGTGSLRRFF. In DNA form, the CDR3 reads TGTGCCAGCCGGGGTACGGGGAGCCTGCGTCGGTTCTTC.

This chain joins TRBV19 and TRBJ1-5; 7 nucleotides align to TRBD1. This CDR3 is built from 15 residues. The V segment lost 4 bases and the J segment 0 bases; nucleotides outside the gene matches: 3. Germline V gives CDR1 LNHDA, CDR2 SQIVND (reference sequence). The DNA for the CDR3 is TGTGCCAGTAGTAAAGGGACAGTTAGCAATCAGCCCCAGCATTTT. The encoded protein is CASSKGTVSNQPQHF.

This rearrangement joins TRBV5-1 to TRBJ2-7; D might be TRBD2 (6 bases). The CDR3 spans 15 residues. Trimming pared 0 bases from V and 9 bases from J, leaving 19 bases between. CDR1 is SGHRS and CDR2 is YFSETQ in the germline V gene. The CDR3 nucleotides are TGCGCCAGCAGCTTGGGAGGGACTGACTCCCGGGTGCAGTACTTC. It is translated as CASSLGGTDSRVQYF. Drawing the rest from reference TRBV5-1 and TRBJ2-7, the complete variable domain is KAGVTQTPRYLIKTRGQQVTLSCSPISGHRSVSWYQQTPGQGLQFLFEYFSETQRNKGNFPGRFSGRQFSNSRSEMNVSTLELGDSALYLCASSLGGTDSRVQYFGPGTRLTVT.

This clone was counted once. This chain joins TRBV4-1 and TRBJ2-3; TRBD2 agrees at 11 bases. V dropped 4 bases and J dropped 3; count of bases not matched to a gene: 9. Germline-derived CDR1 and CDR2 are MGHRA and YSYEKL. The CDR3 loop spans 17 amino acids. CDR3 DNA sequence: TGCGCCAGCAGCCCCTCGGGGACTAGCGGCGGGACAGATACGCAGTATTTT. This codes for CASSPSGTSGGTDTQYF.

CDR3 protein: CASSQEEGLAGEVSTDTQYF. CDR3 in DNA: TGCGCCAGCAGCCAAGAAGAGGGACTAGCGGGAGAAGTAAGCACAGATACGCAGTATTTT. The genes are TRBV4-1 and TRBJ2-3; 14 positions agree with TRBD2. V shed 0 bases, J shed 0 bases, and the junction held 8 bases outside the gene matches. This CDR3 is built from 20 residues. The germline V gene encodes CDR1 MGHRA and CDR2 YSYEKL.

V usage is TRBV7-8 and J usage is TRBJ2-1; D gene uncertain. Trimming took off 1 base at V and 4 bases at J, with 14 bases between the two ends. The CDR3 has 16 amino acids. Looked up from germline, CDR1 is SGHVS and CDR2 is FQNEAQ. The CDR3 nucleotides read TGTGCCAGCAGCTTAGAACGCAGGTCCCCTTACAATGAGCAGTTCTTC. Residues: CASSLERRSPYNEQFF.

The chain employs TRBV4-1 and TRBJ1-6, with D tentatively TRBD1 (5 bases). This CDR3 contains 16 residues. Germline V gives CDR1 MGHRA, CDR2 YSYEKL. Trimming cost V 5 bases and J 7 bases, with 18 bases left between them. The CDR3 nucleotides read TGCGCCAGCAGCGCAGGGCCGACAGCGAGAAATTCACCCCTCCACTTT. Amino acid sequence: CASSAGPTARNSPLHF.

The rearrangement uses TRBV7-7 and TRBJ2-5, with 9 bases lining up with TRBD1. V trimming: 3 bases; J trimming: 5 bases; junction bases outside the gene matches: 4. The CDR3 runs to 14 residues. Germline-derived CDR1 and CDR2 are SSHAT and FNYEAQ (reference sequence). CDR3 sequence reads: CASSLDRGVETQYF. The DNA of the CDR3 is TGTGCCAGCAGCTTGGACAGGGGAGTGGAGACCCAGTACTTC.

The chain joins TRBV9 to TRBJ2-7, with TRBD2 matching over 8 bases. The CDR3 sequence is 15 residues long. Unmatched junction bases numbered 6, after V lost 4 bases and J lost 0 bases. Germline loops: CDR1 SGDLS, CDR2 YYNGEE. CDR3 bases: TGTGCCAGCAGCACCCAAAGCGGGAGCTCCTACGAGCAGTACTTC. This codes for CASSTQSGSSYEQYF.

The V call is TRBV5-1, the J call TRBJ1-2; possible D gene TRBD1, 6 bases. V lost 0 bases and J 5 bases, leaving 14 bases between the germline ends. This CDR3 contains 15 residues. Germline CDR1 and CDR2: SGHRS and YFSETQ. The chain's CDR3 is CASSLVAGEGYGYTF. The CDR3 DNA reads as TGCGCCAGCAGCTTGGTGGCAGGGGAGGGTTATGGCTACACCTTC.

In this sample, this clone turned up once. The chain employs TRBV7-8 and TRBJ1-2; D is ambiguous. Looked up from germline, CDR1 is SGHVS and CDR2 is FQNEAQ. CDR3 length: 15 amino acids. The ends were cut back, 5 bases at V and 0 bases at J, with 13 bases in the middle. This chain's CDR3 is CASSRETPSNYGYTF. The DNA of the CDR3 is TGTGCCAGCAGCCGAGAGACACCGTCTAACTATGGCTACACCTTC.